The 20 T cell receptor beta chains reported below all come from one sample, sequenced in a study of blood T cell repertoires in COVID-19. Profiled with immunoSEQ multiplex PCR; TCRdb holds only in-frame clones, not every one. The sample shows around 190,000 clones, under 80% of them seen only once. The material sequenced was PBMCs or T cells enriched from blood (not recorded which). These TCRs come from a woman in her 50s with acute COVID-19.

This clone was seen just once. The rearrangement links TRBV10-3 to TRBJ2-2, with 9 positions matching TRBD2. This CDR3 has 15 amino acids. Per germline, CDR1 ENHRY and CDR2 SYGVKD. After removal of 4 bases from V and 4 bases from J, the junction contained 4 bases not matched to a gene. The CDR3 bases are TGTGCCATCAGTGTCGCTAGCGGGGCCACCGGGGAGCTGTTTTTT. Protein: CAISVASGATGELFF.

The chain joins TRBV28 to TRBJ1-5, with D uncertain. The CDR3 is 15 amino acids. V gave up 1 base and J gave up 2 bases, with 9 bases separating them. Germline values: CDR1 MDHEN, CDR2 SYDVKM. This CDR3 is CASSLLRGGNQPQHF. In nucleotides, the CDR3 is TGTGCCAGCAGTTTATTACGTGGAGGCAATCAGCCCCAGCATTTT.

This clone was counted a single time. The genes are TRBV6-5 and TRBJ1-2; possible D gene TRBD1, 6 bases. Germline CDR1 is MNHEY and CDR2 is SVGAGI. This CDR3 is built from 12 residues. The V and J ends lost 6 bases and 7 bases respectively, with 12 bases between them. This chain's CDR3 is CASRTGHAGYTF. For the CDR3, the DNA is TGTGCCAGCAGGACGGGACACGCTGGCTACACCTTC.

The V gene is TRBV9, the J gene TRBJ1-3; the D gene is possibly TRBD1 (5 bases). There are 15 residues in the CDR3. V dropped 3 bases and J dropped 3 bases, with 13 bases sitting between them. Germline V gives CDR1 SGDLS, CDR2 YYNGEE. The CDR3 coding sequence is TGTGCCAGCAGCGAGGGGCGGGGAAATGGAAACACCATATATTTT. As protein: CASSEGRGNGNTIYF.

This clone was seen a few times. The chain joins TRBV28 to TRBJ1-5; D might be TRBD1 (5 bases). Trimming removed 6 bases from V and 1 base from J, with 7 bases in between. The CDR3 is made up of 13 amino acids. The germline CDR1 and CDR2 sequences are MDHEN and SYDVKM. CDR3 loop: CASRQESNQPQHF. The CDR3 DNA is TGTGCCAGCAGACAGGAGAGCAATCAGCCCCAGCATTTT.

This chain connects TRBV7-2 to TRBJ1-3; 10 bases fit TRBD1. With V trimmed by 5 bases and J by 3 bases, 10 bases remained unmatched. CDR3 length: 17 residues. The germline V gene encodes CDR1 SGHTA and CDR2 FQGNSA. The CDR3 loop reads CASSPAGTGVGGNTIYF. The CDR3 DNA reads as TGTGCCAGCAGCCCGGCGGGGACAGGGGTGGGTGGAAACACCATATATTTT.

The chain uses TRBV5-4 and TRBJ1-2, with 9 bases lining up with TRBD1. The germline CDR1 and CDR2 sequences are SGHNT and YYREEE (reference sequence). With V trimmed by 0 bases and J by 6 bases, 3 bases remained unmatched. The CDR3 loop spans 14 amino acids. DNA for the CDR3: TGTGCCAGCAGCTTGGGGGACAGGGAGGATGGCTACACCTTC. Its protein is CASSLGDREDGYTF.

The V call is TRBV3-1 (or the pseudogene TRBV3-2), the J call TRBJ1-1; D gene unclear. Germline values: CDR1 LGHDT, CDR2 YNNKEL (reference sequence). This CDR3 has 13 amino acids. V lost 6 bases to trimming and J lost 4 bases, with 12 bases between them. This chain's CDR3 is CASRMGIGTEAFF. The CDR3 DNA is TGTGCCAGCAGAATGGGCATTGGCACTGAAGCTTTCTTT.

The chain has TRBV3-1 (or the pseudogene TRBV3-2) and TRBJ1-1; unclear D gene. The CDR3 totals 15 residues. V lost 3 bases and J lost 1, with 12 bases in between. Germline CDR1 and CDR2: LGHDT and YNNKEL (reference sequence). For the CDR3, the DNA is TGTGCCAGCAGCCAGCGGGGTCCGGGGAACACTGAAGCTTTCTTT. Translation gives CASSQRGPGNTEAFF.

V usage is TRBV5-1 and J usage is TRBJ2-3; TRBD1 matches at 10 bases. CDR3 size: 16 residues. J was trimmed by 3 bases and V by 3 bases; bases with no gene match: 7. Germline assignment: CDR1 SGHRS and CDR2 YFSETQ. For the CDR3, the DNA is TGCGCCAGCAGCTATTACGGGACAGGGGCAACAGATACGCAGTATTTT. It yields the protein CASSYYGTGATDTQYF.

The V gene is TRBV28, the J gene TRBJ1-3, with D perhaps TRBD1 (5 bases). Per the germline V gene, CDR1 is MDHEN and CDR2 is SYDVKM. CDR3 length: 14 amino acids. V shed 8 bases and J shed 4 bases, with 15 bases lying between them. As DNA, the CDR3 is TGTGCCAGCGCACCGCGGGGCGTCGGAAACACCATATATTTT. This gives the protein CASAPRGVGNTIYF.

The rearrangement joins TRBV6-5 to TRBJ1-1, with 7 bases aligning to TRBD1. V trimming: 5 bases; J trimming: 0 bases; junction bases outside the gene matches: 6. The CDR3 is made up of 15 amino acids. Looked up from germline, CDR1 is MNHEY and CDR2 is SVGAGI. CDR3 DNA: TGTGCCAGCAGTCCGGGACAGCTTATGAACACTGAAGCTTTCTTT. Protein: CASSPGQLMNTEAFF.

Comments on this clone: The junction differs from germline at one of its ends, possibly a read error. V is TRBV5-1 and J is TRBJ2-2; TRBD1 matches at 8 bases. Germline CDR1 SGHRS, CDR2 YFSETQ. The CDR3 contains 12 residues. This CDR3 is CASSPRDRRWIF. The CDR3, as DNA: TGCGCCAGCAGCCCCCGGGACAGGCGGTGGATTTTT.

This clone was seen only once. The rearrangement uses TRBV7-3 and TRBJ2-2; TRBD1 matches 9 bases. V trimming: 6 bases; J trimming: 1 base; junction bases outside the gene matches: 3. There are 15 residues in the CDR3. The germline V gene encodes CDR1 SGHTA and CDR2 FQGTGA. The CDR3 loop is CASRQTGGNTGELFF. CDR3 bases: TGTGCCAGCAGACAGACAGGGGGGAACACCGGGGAGCTGTTTTTT. The full variable domain, in which reference TRBV7-3 and TRBJ2-2 provide the parts outside the CDR3, is GAGVSQTPSNKVTEKGKYVELRCDPISGHTALYWYRQSLGQGPEFLIYFQGTGAADDSGLPNDRFFAVRPEGSVSTLKIQRTERGDSAVYLCASRQTGGNTGELFFGEGSRLTVL.

This chain uses TRBV7-2 with TRBJ1-1, with D unclear. This CDR3 contains 11 residues. Trimming left V 1 base short and J 9 bases short, with 6 bases between. Germline V gene data show CDR1 as SGHTA and CDR2 as FQGNSA. CDR3 coding DNA: TGTGCCAGCAGCTTAGGCAGGCAAGCTTTCTTT. Translation gives CASSLGRQAFF.

V gene TRBV19 combines with J gene TRBJ1-4; no clear D. CDR1 and CDR2 (germline): LNHDA, SQIVND (reference sequence). The CDR3 is 14 amino acids. V gave up 3 bases and J gave up 3 bases, with 8 bases separating them. The CDR3, as DNA: TGTGCCAGTAGTATGCGGCAGCCTAATGAAAAACTGTTTTTT. Translation: CASSMRQPNEKLFF.

The chain links TRBV10-3 to TRBJ2-2, with D possibly being TRBD1 (6 bases). The CDR3 has 12 amino acids. Germline CDR1 and CDR2: ENHRY and SYGVKD. Trimming cost V 4 bases and J 6 bases, with 6 bases left between them. CDR3 in amino acids: CAISGGPGELFF. CDR3 bases: TGTGCCATCAGTGGGGGGCCCGGGGAGCTGTTTTTT.

This chain joins TRBV11-3 and TRBJ2-3; tentatively, D is TRBD1 (6 bases). V lost 3 bases, J lost 0 bases, and 7 bases lay in between. The CDR3 totals 14 residues. The germline CDR1 and CDR2 sequences are SGHNT and YENEEA. CDR3 DNA: TGTGCCAGCAGCTTGGGGGCTAGCACAGATACGCAGTATTTT. As protein: CASSLGASTDTQYF.

This chain uses TRBV24-1 with TRBJ1-1; D gene uncertain. This CDR3 is 13 amino acids long. V gave up 5 bases and J gave up 5 bases, with 11 bases separating them. In germline, CDR1 is KGHDR, CDR2 SFDVKD. CDR3 loop: CATSAPGLTEAFF. The DNA of the CDR3 is TGTGCCACCAGTGCCCCAGGCTTGACTGAAGCTTTCTTT.

The chain uses TRBV4-1 and TRBJ2-1; D gene uncertain. Trimming left V 3 bases short and J 7 bases short, with 13 bases between. Per germline, CDR1 MGHRA and CDR2 YSYEKL. CDR3 length equals 14 residues. CDR3 protein: CASSQHGSLNEQFF. CDR3 nucleotides: TGCGCCAGCAGCCAGCACGGGTCACTAAATGAGCAGTTCTTC.